The 3 T cell receptor beta chains below come from one sample, sequenced in a study of cytomegalovirus exposure and HLA in healthy donors (TCRdb year 2017). The library was generated by the immunoSEQ multiplex PCR assay. For the multiplex PCR, a mixture combining 60 forward primers for TCR Vbeta segments and 13 reverse primers for TCR Jbeta segments was used. This immuneACCESS table, as held by TCRdb, lists in-frame sequences with V and J called but not all clones. Of the missing ones, under half trace to an unresolved V gene in checked studies; the others have no known cause. Present in this sample are fewer than 110,000 clones, approximately 80% of which were seen just once. The ten largest clonotypes hold around 4% of the sample. Sequencing was carried out using PBMCs. The receptor set was obtained from a male donor in good health and CMV-seronegative.

The rearrangement uses TRBV4-1 and TRBJ2-3; TRBD2 agrees at 9 bases. V shed 3 bases, J shed 0 bases, and the junction held 10 bases outside the gene matches. The CDR3 runs to 18 residues. Germline values: CDR1 MGHRA, CDR2 YSYEKL. The CDR3 DNA reads as TGCGCCAGCAGCCACCCTCAACAGCGGGAGGAGAGCACAGATACGCAGTATTTT. This codes for CASSHPQQREESTDTQYF.

V and J are TRBV5-1 and TRBJ1-3; D not resolved. CDR3 length: 16 amino acids. V was cut by 0 bases and J by 0 bases, with 10 bases left in between. Germline V gene data show CDR1 as SGHRS and CDR2 as YFSETQ. The CDR3 region has the DNA TGCGCCAGCAGCTTGGGACACCAGAGCTCTGGAAACACCATATATTTT. This translates into CASSLGHQSSGNTIYF.

The V call is TRBV5-5, the J call TRBJ2-5; 8 nucleotides agree with TRBD1. CDR3 length: 18 residues. CDR1 is SGHKS, CDR2 YYEKEE, per germline (reference sequence). V dropped 6 bases and J dropped 5; count of bases not matched to a gene: 21. CDR3 sequence reads: CASIRVRTGLTEGETQYF. The CDR3 coding sequence is TGTGCCAGCATAAGGGTCAGGACAGGGCTTACGGAGGGGGAGACCCAGTACTTC.